This T cell receptor beta chain was recovered during a study of Ad26.COV2.S vaccination and SARS-CoV-2 variants. As for the study in general: Ad26.COV2.S shots went into the muscle once or twice, 56 days apart. Study conclusions and caveats: The authors reported substantial breadth in spike-specific CD8+ and CD4+ T cell responses after vaccination. It is possible that the TCR breadth and depth analyses underestimated the total T cell responses.

For this clone: The antigen is not known.

As to treatment: over 15 received Ad26.COV2.S at low or high dose, single or two shots; about 5 received placebo; per-sample allocation not given. Samples analyzed were those drawn on day 63 after the first vaccine or placebo injection. The sample came from a Boston adult aged 18-55 years. Clones were sequenced by immunoSEQ multiplex PCR, and TCRdb holds only the in-frame ones, with some missing. The sample includes roughly 420,000 clones, about 88% of them seen just once. Sequencing used peripheral blood, obtained in a trial of Ad26.COV2.S vaccine versus placebo. The sequence was obtained from a person between 18 and 59 years old who received the Ad26.COV2.S COVID-19 vaccine or a placebo.

The DNA of the CDR3 is TGTGCCAGCAGTTACCTGGGTGAGCAGTTCTTC. Protein product: CASSYLGEQFF. The chain couples TRBV6-2 or TRBV6-3 to TRBJ2-1; D gene uncertain. The CDR3 is 11 residues long. Germline CDR1 MNHEY, CDR2 SVGEGT. Trimming removed 2 bases from V and 9 bases from J, with 5 bases in between.